Below are 8 T cell receptor beta chains sequenced from a single sample in a study of blood T cell repertoires in COVID-19. TCRdb keeps only in-frame clones here, not all; method: immunoSEQ multiplex PCR. Of fewer than 120,000 clones listed, about 85% were seen once; the top ten hold around 5.1%. Sequencing was carried out using peripheral blood. All receptors come from a human donor in a cohort sampled during active COVID-19.

This clone was counted a few times. The rearrangement joins TRBV4-2 to TRBJ1-1; no clear D. The CDR3 sequence is 9 residues long. The V end lost 11 bases, the J end lost 11 bases, and 12 bases lay between the germline ends. Germline assignment: CDR1 LGHNA and CDR2 YNFKEQ. Here the CDR3 reads CAPWEPAFF. Written as DNA, the CDR3 is TGTGCCCCCTGGGAGCCTGCTTTCTTT.

The CDR3 loop is CATSRVQGNTEAFF. In DNA form, the CDR3 reads TGTGCCACCAGCAGAGTTCAGGGTAACACTGAAGCTTTCTTT. The chain is built from TRBV15 and TRBJ1-1; D possibly corresponds to TRBD1 (5 bases). The germline V gene encodes CDR1 LNHNV and CDR2 YYDKDF (reference sequence). The V and J ends lost 1 base and 2 bases respectively, with 8 bases between them. The CDR3 runs to 14 residues.

The chain carries TRBV6-1 and TRBJ1-4; D perhaps matches TRBD1 (5 bases). The V gene lost 4 bases and the J gene lost 8 bases, with 26 bases spanning the gap. This CDR3 has 18 amino acids. Germline V lookup: CDR1 MNHNS, CDR2 SASEGT. The CDR3 spells CASSGRQLRLGIREKLFF. The CDR3 DNA is TGTGCCAGCAGTGGTCGACAGCTCAGGTTGGGGATTCGGGAAAAACTGTTTTTT.

The CDR3 sequence: CASSEDRPEKLFF. In DNA, the CDR3 is TGTGCCAGCAGTGAGGACAGGCCTGAAAAACTGTTTTTT. This chain connects TRBV2 to TRBJ1-4, with 7 bases aligning to TRBD1. The CDR3 length is 13 residues. Germline trimming cut 3 bases from V and 7 bases from J; bases unmatched to any gene: 2. In germline, CDR1 is SNHLY, CDR2 FYNNEI.

The chain carries TRBV11-2 and TRBJ2-1, with D maybe TRBD2 (5 bases). The length of the CDR3 is 17 residues. Germline V lookup: CDR1 SGHAT, CDR2 FQNNGV. V lost 5 bases and J lost 6, with 23 bases in between. This CDR3 reads CASSRTRASILVNEQFF. The CDR3 coding sequence is TGTGCCAGCAGCCGGACTCGGGCCTCCATCTTAGTCAATGAGCAGTTCTTC.

This chain joins TRBV28 and TRBJ1-1, with TRBD1 as a possible D gene (5 bases). The V gene lost 5 bases and the J gene lost 0 bases, with 10 bases spanning the gap. Germline V gene data show CDR1 as MDHEN and CDR2 as SYDVKM. The CDR3 length is 14 residues. CDR3 sequence (DNA): TGTGCCAGCAGTCAGGGTATGATGAACACTGAAGCTTTCTTT. Protein: CASSQGMMNTEAFF.

The gene calls are TRBV19 and TRBJ2-2; D is possibly TRBD2 (6 bases). V was cut by 3 bases and J by 5 bases, with 16 bases left in between. This CDR3 spans 16 amino acids. Germline lookup yields CDR1 LNHDA and CDR2 SQIVND (reference sequence). The DNA of the CDR3 is TGTGCCAGTAGTATCGGAGGGCCTTCGAGAACCGGGGAGCTGTTTTTT. It specifies CASSIGGPSRTGELFF.

This chain links TRBV7-2 with TRBJ2-1; weak D call: TRBD1 (5 bases). The V end lost 0 bases, the J end lost 3 bases, and 12 bases lay between the germline ends. The CDR3 sequence is 16 residues long. CDR1 is SGHTA and CDR2 is FQGNSA in the germline V gene. CDR3 DNA: TGTGCCAGCAGCTTAGCGCCCACAGGCCACTACAATGAGCAGTTCTTC. Translating gives CASSLAPTGHYNEQFF.